Listed below are T cell receptor beta chains from one sample, sequenced in a study of shared T cell receptors in the human thymus. Here immunoSEQ multiplex PCR was the method, and the copy in TCRdb shows in-frame clones only, minus some. Here the sample spans 450,000 to 650,000 clones, approximately 78% being singletons. These same records also appear under a second study, on human thymus T cells.

Sequencing was performed on thymocytes. These receptors all come from a boy younger than two with a congenital heart defect. Both conserved end residues are trimmed from each CDR3. Rows give clone size only sometimes, using once, few, many, or a class for an expanded clone.

V: TRBV4-1
J: TRBJ2-5
size: .
CDR3: ASSQDEGLGGYQETQY

V: TRBV19
J: TRBJ2-7
size: .
CDR3: ASSIDGLARSYEQY

V: TRBV7-9
J: TRBJ2-7
size: once
CDR3: ASSYGTGNEQY

V: TRBV15
J: TRBJ1-2
size: .
CDR3: ATSRANYGYT

V: TRBV2
J: TRBJ2-7
size: .
CDR3: ASSERPTRGEQY

V: TRBV5-4
J: TRBJ2-7
size: .
CDR3: ASSSLGQSGSYEQY

V: TRBV10-1
J: TRBJ1-1
size: few
CDR3: ASSVRREAF

V: TRBV10-3
J: TRBJ1-3
size: few
CDR3: AISRSPDREGNTIY

V: TRBV19
J: TRBJ2-2
size: .
CDR3: ASSIGLPANTGELF

V: TRBV5-3
J: TRBJ2-3
size: .
CDR3: ARSLEGRMRDTQY

V: TRBV25-1
J: TRBJ1-2
size: .
CDR3: ASSESGQGGGYT

V: TRBV6-4
J: TRBJ2-6
size: few
CDR3: ASSDTRVGSGANVLT

V: TRBV30
J: TRBJ1-1
size: .
CDR3: AWHQAGADTEAF

V: TRBV27
J: TRBJ1-4
size: .
CDR3: ASSLGQGDSDEKLF

V: TRBV28
J: TRBJ2-7
size: .
CDR3: ASSSGTGAYEQY

V: TRBV11-3
J: TRBJ2-4
size: .
CDR3: ASSLDRKNIQY

V: TRBV27
J: TRBJ2-3
size: few
CDR3: ASSFHSTDTQY

V: TRBV28
J: TRBJ1-1
size: few
CDR3: ASSLAPTVNTEAF

V: TRBV5-1
J: TRBJ2-7
size: few
CDR3: ASSDPDRGLWAGEQY

V: TRBV13
J: TRBJ2-7
size: .
CDR3: ASSLGGTEYEQY

V: TRBV18
J: TRBJ2-2
size: .
CDR3: ASSPTSSYPEGLTGELF

V: TRBV5-4
J: TRBJ2-1
size: few
CDR3: ASSWGQGLYNEQF

V: TRBV2
J: TRBJ2-7
size: few
CDR3: ASSEPPTRLHYEQY

V: TRBV5-1
J: TRBJ2-7
size: .
CDR3: ASSFTGARGEQY

V: TRBV9
J: TRBJ2-3
size: .
CDR3: ASSGDRGRNPDTQY

V: TRBV6-1
J: TRBJ2-1
size: .
CDR3: ASSEFWGGPGQF

V: TRBV18
J: TRBJ2-3
size: few
CDR3: ASSPDTSTDTQY

V: TRBV6-5
J: TRBJ1-1
size: .
CDR3: ASGAGMNTEAF

V: TRBV11-3
J: TRBJ2-1
size: .
CDR3: ASSPSGPTGEQF

V: TRBV18
J: TRBJ2-1
size: few
CDR3: ASSPERLYNEQF

V: TRBV7-2
J: TRBJ2-3
size: .
CDR3: ASSLLAESTDTQY

V: TRBV29-1
J: TRBJ2-5
size: .
CDR3: SVGQGGEETQY

V: TRBV5-4
J: TRBJ2-7
size: .
CDR3: ASSWDSGWEQY

V: TRBV4-3
J: TRBJ2-1
size: .
CDR3: ASSQDPGTSGSEQF

V: TRBV11-2
J: TRBJ2-5
size: .
CDR3: ASSFRGQETQY

V: TRBV6-6
J: TRBJ1-3
size: .
CDR3: ASSLRGSGNTIY

V: TRBV25-1
J: TRBJ2-3
size: .
CDR3: ASSDYPDTQY

V: TRBV28
J: TRBJ2-3
size: .
CDR3: ASSFRREGDTQY

V: TRBV14
J: TRBJ2-2
size: .
CDR3: ASSQKAAYTGELF

V: TRBV11-3
J: TRBJ2-7
size: .
CDR3: ASSLGRVAGGLDEQY

V: TRBV12-5
J: TRBJ1-3
size: .
CDR3: ASGKPHNRESRKRNTIY

V: TRBV7-8
J: TRBJ2-7
size: .
CDR3: ASSLYLRGRGDEQY

V: TRBV4-2
J: TRBJ2-7
size: .
CDR3: ASSQDWGREEDYEQY

V: TRBV27
J: TRBJ2-1
size: .
CDR3: ASSARSIGCDEQF

V: TRBV11-2
J: TRBJ2-5
size: .
CDR3: ASRGTDGQRETQY

V: TRBV5-6
J: TRBJ2-1
size: .
CDR3: ASSLDRGPPYNEQF

V: TRBV6-5
J: TRBJ2-7
size: .
CDR3: ASSYLRERGVYEQY

V: TRBV27
J: TRBJ2-7
size: .
CDR3: ASSPTGAPYEQY

V: TRBV7-8
J: TRBJ2-7
size: .
CDR3: ASSLTDRPGYEQY

V: TRBV11-3
J: TRBJ2-7
size: .
CDR3: ASSLVGATQSYEQY

V: TRBV11-2
J: TRBJ2-7
size: .
CDR3: ASSVGGGEQY

V: TRBV14
J: TRBJ2-1
size: .
CDR3: ASSPTSGRNEQF

V: TRBV5-1
J: TRBJ2-7
size: .
CDR3: ASRTGERDYGYEQY

V: TRBV5-4
J: TRBJ2-3
size: few
CDR3: ASSLPDTQY

V: TRBV29-1
J: TRBJ1-4
size: .
CDR3: SVGGHTNEKLF

V: TRBV29-1
J: TRBJ1-1
size: .
CDR3: SVERLNTEAF

V: TRBV28
J: TRBJ1-5
size: .
CDR3: ASSQGWAQPQH